This T cell receptor (beta chain) was retrieved from a study of blood T cell repertoires in COVID-19. Study summary: The United States, Italy and Spain provided the acute and convalescent COVID-19 samples. T cells, B-cell-depleted T cells, or PBMCs provided the cDNA or gDNA that served as material.

The authors' processing: From reference gene primer amplification, estimates of nucleated cell counts were derived. Assay: immunoSEQ multiplex PCR; the TCRdb copy retains only in-frame clones and omits some. V and J calls and clone size are those listed in that table; D and trimming were worked out from the DNA. The table includes approximately 380,000 clones, around 84% detected once. The TCR sequence derives from a woman aged 18-29 years with acute or convalescent COVID-19. The material sequenced was peripheral blood.

CDR3 sequence: CASSVSSGRVSYNEQFF. For the CDR3, the DNA is TGTGCCAGCAGCGTATCCAGCGGGAGGGTATCCTACAATGAGCAGTTCTTC. J is TRBJ2-1 and V is TRBV9; 10 bases are a match to TRBD2. The CDR3 covers 17 residues. Germline V gene data show CDR1 as SGDLS and CDR2 as YYNGEE. V lost 1 base and J lost 1; bases outside the gene matches: 5.